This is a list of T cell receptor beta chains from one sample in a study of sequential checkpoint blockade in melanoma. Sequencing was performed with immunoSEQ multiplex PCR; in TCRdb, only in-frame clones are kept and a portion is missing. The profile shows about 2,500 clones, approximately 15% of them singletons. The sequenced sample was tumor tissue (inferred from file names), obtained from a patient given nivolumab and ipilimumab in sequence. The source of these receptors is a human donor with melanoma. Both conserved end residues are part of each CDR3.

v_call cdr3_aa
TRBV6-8 CASSYAGRPGAAFF
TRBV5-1 CASSLNGLDSSDTQYF
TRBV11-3 CASSIGGRMNTEAFF
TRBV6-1 CAISEGTGAIYGYTF
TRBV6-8 CASSPWTGGYHGYTF
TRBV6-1 CASSEAAGGHNEQFF
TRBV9 CASSVDGVSGNTIYF
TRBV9 CASRPYTGIYQPQHF
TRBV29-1 CSVEDRGGGYTF
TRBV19 CASSTRTGHGYTF
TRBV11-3 CASSPTTGNNQPQHF
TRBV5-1 CASSLSGQHNEQFF
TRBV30 CAWSVQGVNEQYF
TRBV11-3 CASSLGARSSYNSPLHF
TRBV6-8 CASRAQGAWTEAFF
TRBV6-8 CASSYFRGAGGYTF
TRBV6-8 CASSTGMTKSAGELFF
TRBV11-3 CASSPASSGGLRIQYF
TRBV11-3 CASSRAPGRTNYGYTF
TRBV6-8 CASSDPGQGDEKLFF
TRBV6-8 CASSLYRVPLSTSNF
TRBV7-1 CASSLDSNQPQHF
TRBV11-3 CASSLSRGGAYDTQYF
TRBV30 CAWSRQHYGYTF
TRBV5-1 CASSPSGPNRGEAFF
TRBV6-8 CASSYSSANYGYTF
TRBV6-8 CASSQQGAYTEAFF
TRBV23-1 CASSQGGVSEAFF
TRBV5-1 CASSAGHTNTGELFF
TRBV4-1 CASSQGNAGARDTQYF
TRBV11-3 CASSSDRTTNEKLFF